These T cell receptor beta chains were read from a single sample in a study of control samples from healthy donors and cancer patients. The table came from immunoSEQ multiplex PCR; TCRdb's copy has only in-frame clones and leaves some out. In the table there are tens of thousands of clones, around 87% of which are singletons. The sample was PBMCs. These receptors were collected from an older woman with lung cancer. Both conserved end residues are part of each CDR3. The D gene is left open where the match is weak.

d_call j_call cdr3_length v_call cdr3_aa cdr3_nt
- TRBJ1-1 15 TRBV4-1 CASSQVAGLNTEAFF TGCGCCAGCAGCCAGGTGGCAGGGTTGAACACTGAAGCTTTCTTT
- TRBJ2-1 15 TRBV5-4 CASSFSGSSYNEQFF TGTGCCAGCAGCTTCAGCGGTAGCTCCTACAATGAGCAGTTCTTC
- TRBJ2-1 12 TRBV28 CASSALNNEQFF TGTGCCAGCTCAGCTCTAAACAATGAGCAGTTCTTC
- TRBJ1-1 13 TRBV30 CAWNQGLYGEAFF TGTGCCTGGAACCAGGGACTTTATGGTGAAGCTTTCTTT
TRBD1 TRBJ1-2 13 TRBV10-3 CAISGQGEGGYTF TGTGCCATCAGCGGACAGGGGGAGGGTGGCTACACCTTC
- TRBJ1-2 17 TRBV7-2 CASSLGPAAGGANGYTF TGTGCCAGCAGCTTAGGCCCGGCTGCTGGGGGGGCAAACGGCTACACCTTC
TRBD2 TRBJ2-1 15 TRBV6-4 CASSKLAANGNEQFF TGTGCCAGCAGTAAACTAGCGGCGAATGGGAATGAGCAGTTCTTC
TRBD2 TRBJ2-1 15 TRBV5-8 CASRMVAGGMNEQFF TGTGCCAGCCGCATGGTAGCGGGGGGTATGAATGAGCAGTTCTTC
TRBD2 TRBJ2-5 18 TRBV20-1 CSASASRFGLAGSGTQYF TGCAGTGCTAGTGCTTCCCGGTTTGGACTAGCGGGAAGCGGGACCCAGTACTTC
- TRBJ2-2 16 TRBV5-1 CASSPYAGFKSGELFF TGCGCCAGCAGCCCGTATGCGGGTTTCAAGTCCGGGGAGCTGTTTTTT
- TRBJ2-5 16 TRBV5-4 CASSLPRSSAQETQYF TGTGCCAGCAGCTTGCCCAGGTCTAGCGCACAAGAGACCCAGTACTTC
TRBD1 TRBJ1-4 15 TRBV28 CASRRQGGANEKLFF TGTGCCAGCCGACGACAGGGTGGGGCGAATGAAAAACTGTTTTTT
- TRBJ1-5 12 TRBV6-5 CASRIRNQPQHF TGTGCCAGCAGGATCCGCAATCAGCCCCAGCATTTT
TRBD2 TRBJ2-5 17 TRBV3-1/TRBV3-2 CASSQLKTSGRVETQYF TGTGCCAGCAGCCAACTCAAGACTAGCGGGAGAGTAGAGACCCAGTACTTC
- TRBJ2-1 16 TRBV5-4 CASSLGTTSSYNEQFF TGTGCCAGCAGCTTGGGGACTACCAGCTCCTACAATGAGCAGTTCTTC
- TRBJ2-4 12 TRBV29-1 CSVGLPGNIQYF TGCAGCGTCGGTCTTCCGGGAAACATTCAGTACTTC
- TRBJ1-3 13 TRBV9 CASSVSTEEARYF TGTGCCAGCAGCGTCTCCACCGAGGAGGCCCGATATTTT
- TRBJ1-1 13 TRBV29-1 CSVESQGNTEAFF TGCAGCGTTGAAAGCCAGGGAAACACTGAAGCTTTCTTT
- TRBJ2-4 15 TRBV30 CAWEGPSLAKNIQYF TGTGCCTGGGAGGGACCTTCCCTGGCCAAAAACATTCAGTACTTC